This TCR beta chain was identified in a study of CD8 T cells in Susac syndrome. cDNA came from approximately 0.5 to 1 ug RNA primed by random hexamers. TCRdb independently ran MiXCR on the immunoSEQ multiplex PCR reads; one entry per CDR3 protein. The sample consists of about 120,000 distinct CDR3 sequences, around 94% of them appearing once. The CDR3 contains 13 residues. V dropped 6 bases and J dropped 2 bases, with 10 bases sitting between them. This chain connects TRBV12-3 or TRBV12-4 to TRBJ2-5; D not resolved. Sequencing was performed on CD8+ T cells from PBMCs. This receptor was taken from a human donor with Susac syndrome. The CDR3 is CASRSGGQETQYF. CDR3 DNA: TGTGCCAGCAGGTCTGGTGGTCAAGAGACCCAGTACTTC.